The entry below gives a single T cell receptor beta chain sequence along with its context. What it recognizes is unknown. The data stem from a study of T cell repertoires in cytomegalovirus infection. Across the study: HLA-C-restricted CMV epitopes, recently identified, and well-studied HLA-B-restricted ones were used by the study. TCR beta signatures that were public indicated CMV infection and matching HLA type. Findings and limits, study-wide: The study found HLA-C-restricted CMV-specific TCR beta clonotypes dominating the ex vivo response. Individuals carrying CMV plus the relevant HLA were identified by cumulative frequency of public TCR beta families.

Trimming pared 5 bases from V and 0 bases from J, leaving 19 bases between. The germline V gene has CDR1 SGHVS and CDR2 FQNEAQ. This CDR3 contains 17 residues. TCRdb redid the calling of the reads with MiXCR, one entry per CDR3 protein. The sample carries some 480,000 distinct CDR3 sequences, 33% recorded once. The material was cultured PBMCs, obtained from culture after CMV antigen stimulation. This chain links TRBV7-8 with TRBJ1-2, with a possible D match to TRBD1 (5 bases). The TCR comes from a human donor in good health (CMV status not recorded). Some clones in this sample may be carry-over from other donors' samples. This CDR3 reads CASSPLEQGQPNYGYTF. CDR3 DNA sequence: TGTGCCAGCAGCCCTTTGGAGCAGGGCCAACCTAACTATGGCTACACCTTC.